These T cell receptor beta chains were read from a single sample in a study of blood T cell repertoires in COVID-19. Produced via immunoSEQ multiplex PCR; TCRdb's table is partial and in-frame only. The sample holds roughly 200,000 clones, approximately 81% seen once. Sequencing input: peripheral blood. The origin of the receptors is a woman of 80 years or more with active or convalescent COVID-19. The CDR3 runs from the conserved cysteine through the conserved F or W. D genes are given only for firm matches. Expanded clones are given a class, and other clones once, few, many or no size at all.

J gene | clone size | D gene | V gene | CDR3 DNA | CDR3 protein
TRBJ2-3 | - | - | TRBV9 | TGTGCCAGCAGCGTTAGCGGAACTAGCACAGATACGCAGTATTTT | CASSVSGTSTDTQYF
TRBJ2-5 | - | - | TRBV9 | TGTGCCAGCAGCCCGTCGGGCGGGGAGACCCAGTACTTC | CASSPSGGETQYF
TRBJ2-3 | - | - | TRBV18 | TGTGCCAGCTCACCTTTAGAGTTAGCTAGCACAGATACGCAGTATTTT | CASSPLELASTDTQYF
TRBJ2-5 | once | TRBD1 | TRBV2 | TGTGCCAGCACCCCGGGACAGGGGCATCAAGAGACCCAGTACTTC | CASTPGQGHQETQYF
TRBJ1-5 | - | - | TRBV6-1 | TGTGCCAGCAGTGAAGCTGGGGGGTGGCAGCCCCAGCATTTT | CASSEAGGWQPQHF
TRBJ1-5 | - | TRBD1 | TRBV30 | TGTGCCTGGAGTGTAAATAAGGGGACAGTTGCCGTCCAGCATTTT | CAWSVNKGTVAVQHF
TRBJ2-3 | - | TRBD2 | TRBV9 | TGTGCCAGCAGCGTAGCTAGCGGTAGCACAGATACGCAGTATTTT | CASSVASGSTDTQYF
TRBJ2-3 | - | - | TRBV7-2 | TGTGCCAGCAGCTTAGAAGCCAGGGAGGCAGATACGCAGTATTTT | CASSLEAREADTQYF
TRBJ1-1 | - | - | TRBV18 | TGTGCCAGCTCACCACCCGGGGATACTGAAGCTTTCTTT | CASSPPGDTEAFF
TRBJ1-4 | once | TRBD1 | TRBV5-1 | TGCGCCAGCAGCTTGGCCGGGACAGGGTATGAAAAACTGTTTTTT | CASSLAGTGYEKLFF
TRBJ2-7 | - | TRBD2 | TRBV5-1 | TGCGCCAGCAGAGTGGGGATCCGGGGGGGAGTCTACGAGCAGTACTTC | CASRVGIRGGVYEQYF
TRBJ2-1 | - | TRBD2 | TRBV5-1 | TGCGCCAGCAGCGGACTTAGCGGGGTTTCCTACAATGAGCAGTTCTTC | CASSGLSGVSYNEQFF
TRBJ2-3 | - | TRBD2 | TRBV7-8 | TGTGCCAGCAGCTTAGACGGCGGGGGAGCCCTCACGGCGCAGTATTTT | CASSLDGGGALTAQYF
TRBJ2-4 | - | - | TRBV7-3 | TGTGCCAGCAGCTTAGGTATAAAAAGGGGCAGGGGAGCCAAAAACATTCAGTACTTC | CASSLGIKRGRGAKNIQYF
TRBJ1-5 | - | - | TRBV30 | TGTGCCTGGAGTGTACCAGGGAATAGCAATCAGCCCCAGCATTTT | CAWSVPGNSNQPQHF
TRBJ1-5 | - | - | TRBV5-5 | TGTGCCAGCAGCTTGGACCCCCGGGGAGGCAATCAGCCCCAGCATTTT | CASSLDPRGGNQPQHF
TRBJ1-2 | few | TRBD1 | TRBV14 | TGTGCCAGCAAGCAGGGGGCGAACTATGGCTACACCTTC | CASKQGANYGYTF
TRBJ1-3 | - | - | TRBV6-5 | TGTGCCAGCAGTTACGACAGCACCTCTGGAAACACCATATATTTT | CASSYDSTSGNTIYF
TRBJ2-6 | once | - | TRBV5-8 | TGTGCCAGCAGTCCCGGGACAAGGGGCTCGGCGGCCAACGTCCTGACTTTC | CASSPGTRGSAANVLTF
TRBJ2-5 | - | TRBD2 | TRBV30 | TGTGCCTGGAGTAGTTGGGGCGGGGGGGCCCTTAGAGAGACCCAGTACTTC | CAWSSWGGGALRETQYF
TRBJ2-4 | - | TRBD1 | TRBV2 | TGTGCCAGCAGGCCGGGACAGGTATCTTGGTTTGAGTACTTC | CASRPGQVSWFEYF
TRBJ1-2 | - | - | TRBV7-3 | TGTGCCAGCAGCCCATCAGCCGGGAACTATGGCTACACCTTC | CASSPSAGNYGYTF
TRBJ2-1 | - | TRBD2 | TRBV27 | TGTGCCAGCAGCTACTCGGGACTAGCCGCGTACAATGAGCAGTTCTTC | CASSYSGLAAYNEQFF
TRBJ2-3 | - | TRBD2 | TRBV24-1 | TGTGCCACCAGTGATCCCCTGGGACTAGCGGGGGGGCGAGGTACGCAGTATTTT | CATSDPLGLAGGRGTQYF
TRBJ1-1 | - | TRBD1 | TRBV9 | TGTGCCAGCAGCGCAGGGACAGGTTTTGAAGCTTTCTTT | CASSAGTGFEAFF
TRBJ1-2 | - | TRBD1 | TRBV11-2 | TGTGCCAGCAGCTTTGAGGGGGCTGGCTACACCTTC | CASSFEGAGYTF
TRBJ1-1 | - | TRBD1 | TRBV14 | TGTGCCAGCAGCCAAGTCAACGGGACAGTGAAAACTGAAGCTTTCTTT | CASSQVNGTVKTEAFF
TRBJ1-1 | - | - | TRBV30 | TGTGCCTGGAGTCGAAGCTCGAACACTGAAGCTTTCTTT | CAWSRSSNTEAFF
TRBJ2-5 | - | TRBD1 | TRBV7-8 | TGTGCCAGCAGCTCACCCTTAGGGACAGGGCAGACAGAGACCCAGTACTTC | CASSSPLGTGQTETQYF
TRBJ2-1 | - | - | TRBV5-1 | TGCGCCAGCAGCCAAGACAGCAATGAGCAGTTCTTC | CASSQDSNEQFF
TRBJ2-4 | - | TRBD2 | TRBV28 | TGTGCCAGCGCGGGGGTCGGGTCCAAAAACATTCAGTACTTC | CASAGVGSKNIQYF
TRBJ1-2 | - | - | TRBV19 | TGTGCCAGTAGTATACAGGGGCAGAACTATGGCTACACCTTC | CASSIQGQNYGYTF
TRBJ2-5 | - | - | TRBV7-9 | TGTGCCAGCAGCTTTAGTCGACAGCAAGAGACCCAGTACTTC | CASSFSRQQETQYF
TRBJ2-7 | - | TRBD1 | TRBV6-5 | TGTGCCAGCAGTTACTCGGGAGGGACAGGGCTCTACGAGCAGTACTTC | CASSYSGGTGLYEQYF
TRBJ2-7 | - | - | TRBV7-2 | TGTGCCAGCAGCCTCCGTCGGGAGAGCTCCTACGAGCAGTACTTC | CASSLRRESSYEQYF
TRBJ2-5 | - | TRBD2 | TRBV7-3 | TGTGCCAGCAGCTTGATGACTAGCGGTCAAGAGACCCAGTACTTC | CASSLMTSGQETQYF
TRBJ2-5 | - | - | TRBV5-6 | TGTGCCAGCAGCTTGGGGTATGGGGCGGAGACCCAGTACTTC | CASSLGYGAETQYF
TRBJ2-1 | - | - | TRBV6-2/TRBV6-3 | TGTGCCAGCAGTTACGGCGGGGTTCGGTACAATGAGCAGTTCTTC | CASSYGGVRYNEQFF
TRBJ2-2 | - | - | TRBV7-9 | TGTGCCAGCATTGAGCGGAGGAACACCGGGGAGCTGTTTTTT | CASIERRNTGELFF
TRBJ2-7 | - | TRBD1 | TRBV11-1 | TGTGCCAGCAGCCGCAGGGACAGTTCCTACGAGCAGTACTTC | CASSRRDSSYEQYF
TRBJ2-5 | - | TRBD2 | TRBV7-3 | TGTGCCAGCAGCCTCTTAGCGGGGGGGCAAGAGACCCAGTACTTC | CASSLLAGGQETQYF
TRBJ2-4 | - | - | TRBV11-3 | TGTGCCAGCAGCTTAGGTCAGGGGCTTAACATTCAGTACTTC | CASSLGQGLNIQYF
TRBJ1-1 | - | TRBD1 | TRBV6-6 | TGTGCCAGCAGTTGGAATACAGGGGGCGGCACTGAAGCTTTCTTT | CASSWNTGGGTEAFF
TRBJ2-5 | - | - | TRBV7-9 | TGTGCCAGCAGCTTGCTACAGGGGGGGGAGACCCAGTACTTC | CASSLLQGGETQYF
TRBJ2-3 | - | - | TRBV14 | TGTGCCAGCAGCGAAAGGGGAACTACGCAGTATTTT | CASSERGTTQYF
TRBJ2-2 | - | - | TRBV7-2 | TGTGCCAGCAGACGCCCGGCGAACACCGGGGAGCTGTTTTTT | CASRRPANTGELFF
TRBJ2-1 | - | TRBD2 | TRBV5-1 | TGCGCCAGCAGCTTGGCTCTAGCGGGAGGCGCCTCCATCTACAATGAGCAGTTCTTC | CASSLALAGGASIYNEQFF
TRBJ1-1 | - | TRBD1 | TRBV10-3 | TGTGCCATCTCACGACAGGGGGCCTCTGAAGCTTTCTTT | CAISRQGASEAFF
TRBJ2-1 | - | - | TRBV20-1 | TGCAGTGCGGGACATTACAATGAGCAGTTCTTC | CSAGHYNEQFF
TRBJ2-1 | once | TRBD2 | TRBV18 | TGTGCCAGCTCCCCCAGACTAGCGGGAGGGAACAATGAGCAGTTCTTC | CASSPRLAGGNNEQFF
TRBJ2-7 | once | TRBD2 | TRBV7-2 | TGTGCCAGCAGCCAAGGATGGGGACTAGATCGCTACGAGCAGTACTTC | CASSQGWGLDRYEQYF
TRBJ2-3 | - | TRBD2 | TRBV27 | TGTGCCAGCAGTTTATTACCGGGAGGGCCAGATACGCAGTATTTT | CASSLLPGGPDTQYF